Sequencing of this TCR beta chain was carried out in a study of T cells in Graves' hyperthyroidism and ophthalmopathy. At the level of the study: At initial diagnosis, before any treatment had begun, peripheral blood was obtained. Whole-study findings and limits: Ophthalmopathy prediction by the model preceded onset by a median approximately 5.9 months.

What was amplified from RNA transcripts were TCR beta CDR3 regions. A set of HTBI primers served as the primers for a first-round RT-PCR of the TCR CDR3. TCRdb reprocessed the multiplex PCR reads via MiXCR and lists one record per CDR3 protein. The sample carries hundreds of thousands of distinct CDR3 sequences, roughly 20% recorded once. The CDR3 consists of 14 residues. Germline lookup yields CDR1 LNHDA and CDR2 SQIVND (reference sequence). V lost 3 bases to trimming and J lost 7 bases, with 16 bases between them. With regard to this clonotype: Its specificity is unknown.

Uncontrolled infection, other autoimmune disease, pregnancy and lactation each barred patients from inclusion. J is TRBJ2-7 and V is TRBV19; unclear D gene. The sequencing sample was made of blood. The TCR comes from a young man with Graves' ophthalmopathy. In DNA, the CDR3 is TGTGCCAGTAGTATTAGACCAGCCCCGGCGGAGCAGTACTTC. As protein: CASSIRPAPAEQYF.